The clone carrying this T cell receptor beta chain was seen at least ten times. The data are from a study of early T cells in non-severe SARS-CoV-2 infection. V was trimmed by 8 bases and J by 0 bases, leaving 8 bases between them. The germline CDR1 and CDR2 sequences are SGHVS and FQNEAQ. The CDR3 totals 12 residues. The TCR library protocol was used to attach unique molecular identifiers. These identifiers were attached to individual cDNA molecules. TCRdb re-analysed the 5' RACE reads in MiXCR, keeping a single row per CDR3 protein. The sample includes about 60,000 distinct CDR3 sequences, roughly 10% seen only once; the top ten take approximately 3%.

This TCR derives from an adult who was a healthcare worker with PCR-confirmed SARS-CoV-2 infection or an uninfected control (not recorded which). J is TRBJ2-7 and V is TRBV7-8; D might be TRBD2 (6 bases). The sequencing input was whole blood. The CDR3 DNA reads as TGTGCCAGCGCGGGGACCTCCTACGAGCAGTACTTC. Translation gives CASAGTSYEQYF.